This T cell receptor (beta chain) was observed in a study of blood T cells in healthy people across ages. About the study: Template switching caught about one barcoded beta molecule for each two T cells.

Details on this clonotype: No antigen is known for it.

Overall study results and limits: When set beside aged donors, long-lived donors presented more naive CD4+ cells and higher diversity.

V was trimmed by 0 bases and J by 3 bases, leaving 14 bases between them. The germline gives CDR1 MNHEY, CDR2 SVGAGI. The CDR3 has 16 amino acids. Together with a sample-barcoded 5' primer, a J-beta primer mix was included in a second PCR lasting about 6 to 11 cycles. TCRdb recomputed calls from the 5' RACE reads with MiXCR, one row per CDR3 protein. This sample carries about 930,000 distinct CDR3 sequences, almost 30% of them seen once, and the ten largest clones take about a tenth. The sample also formed part of further work on T cells of mothers and their children.

The sequenced sample consisted of blood. The receptor's source is a woman between 35 and 50 years old in good health. The V and J genes are TRBV6-5 and TRBJ1-1, with D possibly matching TRBD1 (5 bases). The CDR3 is CASSYSLGRPDTEAFF. For the CDR3, the DNA is TGTGCCAGCAGTTACTCTTTGGGACGGCCGGACACTGAAGCTTTCTTT.